Below are 30 T cell receptor beta chains sequenced from a single sample in a study of OX40 agonist ivuxolimab in advanced cancers. Sequencing used immunoSEQ multiplex PCR; TCRdb keeps in-frame clones, though not all of them. The sample lists some 45,000 clones, under 95% occurring once. The specimen comprised CD4+ or CD8+ T cells sorted from blood, sampled in a trial of the OX40 agonist ivuxolimab. The receptors were gathered from an adult with an advanced solid tumor such as melanoma, head and neck, liver or kidney cancer.

This clone was counted a few times. J is TRBJ2-5 and V is TRBV6-1, with 11 positions matching TRBD2. The CDR3 has 17 residues. V trimming: 1 base; J trimming: 2 bases; junction bases outside the gene matches: 6. CDR1 is MNHNS, CDR2 SASEGT, per germline. DNA for the CDR3: TGTGCCAGCAGTGAAGGTATAGCTAGCGGGGGGCAAGAGACCCAGTACTTC. This gives the protein CASSEGIASGGQETQYF.

In its sample, this clone was seen once. The chain links TRBV6-1 to TRBJ2-3; D unresolved. The CDR3 is 15 residues long. CDR1 MNHNS and CDR2 SASEGT come from the germline V gene. Trimming pared 8 bases from V and 4 bases from J, leaving 19 bases between. This chain's CDR3 is CASPDQESFPDTQYF. The CDR3 region has the DNA TGTGCCAGCCCTGATCAAGAGTCCTTCCCAGATACGCAGTATTTT.

This chain links TRBV9 with TRBJ2-2, with D tentatively TRBD1 (5 bases). The ends were cut back, 3 bases at V and 2 bases at J, with 11 bases in the middle. The germline V gene encodes CDR1 SGDLS and CDR2 YYNGEE. This CDR3 is built from 15 residues. CDR3 loop: CASSGGPTNTGELFF. The CDR3 DNA reads TGTGCCAGCAGCGGGGGCCCTACTAACACCGGGGAGCTGTTTTTT.

The chain joins TRBV4-1 to TRBJ2-7, with D perhaps TRBD1 or TRBD2 (5 bases each). Germline CDR1 is MGHRA and CDR2 is YSYEKL. There are 15 residues in the CDR3. The V end was cut by 1 base, the J end by 0 bases, with 10 bases between. This CDR3 reads CASSQVAGTSYEQYF. The CDR3, as DNA: TGCGCCAGCAGCCAAGTAGCTGGGACCTCCTACGAGCAGTACTTC.

This clone has just a few counts. Other DNA sequences from this sample encode an identical CDR3 as well. This sequence joins TRBV28 and TRBJ1-5, with D uncertain. Germline V gives CDR1 MDHEN, CDR2 SYDVKM. Trimming shortened V by 2 bases and J by 6 bases, and 2 bases separated the two germline ends. The length of the CDR3 is 11 residues. This chain's CDR3 is CASSLGQPQHF. The DNA of the CDR3 is TGTGCCAGCAGTTTAGGTCAGCCCCAGCATTTT.

The rearrangement uses TRBV6-1 and TRBJ2-5; 9 positions agree with TRBD1. The CDR3 contains 16 residues. Germline CDR1 and CDR2: MNHNS and SASEGT. V dropped 4 bases and J dropped 5; count of bases not matched to a gene: 11. The CDR3: CASSGPGTGNMETQYF. In DNA form, the CDR3 reads TGTGCCAGCAGTGGACCCGGGACAGGGAATATGGAGACCCAGTACTTC.

The gene calls are TRBV1 and TRBJ2-7; no DNA check was done on the table's D call, TRBD2. TRBV1 is termed a pseudogene. The CDR3 runs to 16 residues. Here the CDR3 reads CTSSKATSGGCYEQYF. The CDR3 coding sequence is TGCACCAGCAGCAAGGCCACTAGCGGGGGGTGCTACGAGCAGTACTTC.

This clone was observed a single time. CDR3 coding DNA: TGCGCCACCGCGGCGGGGGGGCAAGAGACCCAGTACTTC. Protein sequence: CATAAGGQETQYF. The J gene is TRBJ2-5, the V gene TRBV5-1; 9 bases agree with TRBD2. V lost 9 bases to trimming and J lost 2 bases; unmatched junction nucleotides: 5. The germline V gene encodes CDR1 SGHRS and CDR2 YFSETQ. This CDR3 is 13 amino acids long.

The chain uses TRBV5-1 and TRBJ2-7; D gene ambiguous. The CDR3 is made up of 13 amino acids. The V gene lost 0 bases and the J gene lost 6 bases, with 10 bases spanning the gap. Germline V lookup: CDR1 SGHRS, CDR2 YFSETQ. The CDR3 bases are TGCGCCAGCAGCTTGGTCCCCGCGCCCGAGCAGTACTTC. Protein product: CASSLVPAPEQYF.

This clone was recorded once. V is TRBV7-3 and J is TRBJ2-7, with 14 bases identical to TRBD2. CDR1 is SGHTA and CDR2 is FQGTGA in the germline V gene. J was trimmed by 4 bases and V by 4 bases; bases with no gene match: 3. The CDR3 has 15 amino acids. CDR3 nucleotide sequence: TGTGCCAGCAGCTCGGGACTAGCGGGAGTATACGAGCAGTACTTC. Protein sequence: CASSSGLAGVYEQYF.

V and J are TRBV28 and TRBJ1-1; 7 bases are shared with TRBD1. Per germline, CDR1 MDHEN and CDR2 SYDVKM. The CDR3 runs 15 residues. With 6 bases clipped from V and 2 bases from J, the junction kept 9 bases outside the gene matches. In DNA, the CDR3 is TGTGCCAGCAGCCTCCGGACAGGTCGAAACACTGAAGCTTTCTTT. Its protein product is CASSLRTGRNTEAFF.

A single count supports this clone. CDR3 sequence: CASSQQGGVDEQFF. The CDR3 coding sequence is TGTGCCAGCAGCCAACAGGGGGGCGTGGATGAGCAGTTCTTC. V and J are TRBV7-9 and TRBJ2-1; 8 nucleotides line up with TRBD1. V trimming: 5 bases; J trimming: 8 bases; junction bases outside the gene matches: 8. Germline CDR1 and CDR2: SEHNR and FQNEAQ (reference sequence). The CDR3 contains 14 residues. Full variable domain (outside the CDR3, taken from reference TRBV7-9 and TRBJ2-1): DTGVSQNPRHKITKRGQNVTFRCDPISEHNRLYWYRQTLGQGPEFLTYFQNEAQLEKSRLLSDRFSAERPKGSFSTLEIQRTEQGDSAMYLCASSQQGGVDEQFFGPGTRLTVL.

This clone occurred once. This chain links TRBV7-9 with TRBJ2-1; 7 bases align to TRBD1. J gave up 5 bases and V 4 bases, and 11 bases lay outside the gene matches. Germline V lookup: CDR1 SEHNR, CDR2 FQNEAQ (reference sequence). This CDR3 spans 16 amino acids. The CDR3 reads CASSSLVGGRDNEQFF. The CDR3 region has the DNA TGTGCCAGCAGCTCGTTGGTAGGGGGCAGAGACAATGAGCAGTTCTTC.

The rearrangement joins TRBV5-1 to TRBJ2-1; the match to TRBD1 covers 7 bases. This CDR3 contains 17 residues. Looked up from germline, CDR1 is SGHRS and CDR2 is YFSETQ. With 7 bases clipped from V and 9 bases from J, the junction kept 22 bases outside the gene matches. CDR3 residues: CASSSIHRDSRIGEQFF. DNA for the CDR3: TGCGCCAGCTCATCCATACACAGGGACAGTCGGATAGGTGAGCAGTTCTTC.

The V call is TRBV5-4, the J call TRBJ2-5; D call uncertain. The V gene's germline CDR1 is SGHNT and CDR2 YYREEE (reference sequence). The V end lost 1 base, the J end lost 11 bases, and 15 bases lay between the germline ends. This CDR3 region has 13 residues. The CDR3 is CASSLPPNPQQYF. The CDR3 nucleotides are TGTGCCAGCAGCTTGCCCCCAAACCCCCAGCAGTACTTC. The full variable domain, completed using reference TRBV5-4 and TRBJ2-5, is ETGVTQSPTHLIKTRGQQVTLRCSSQSGHNTVSWYQQALGQGPQFIFQYYREEENGRGNFPPRFSGLQFPNYSSELNVNALELDDSALYLCASSLPPNPQQYFGPGTRLLVL.

The J gene is TRBJ2-2, the V gene TRBV30; tentative D call: TRBD2 (6 bases). The CDR3 runs to 12 residues. The germline V gene has CDR1 GTSNPN and CDR2 SVGIG (reference sequence). CDR3 protein: CAVAAGTGELFF. CDR3 coding DNA: TGTGCAGTTGCGGCGGGAACCGGGGAGCTGTTTTTT.

CDR3 in amino acids: CASSEEGQGALGNSPLHF. CDR3 DNA sequence: TGTGCCAGCAGTGAAGAGGGACAGGGGGCGCTGGGGAATTCACCCCTCCACTTT. The chain recombines TRBV6-1 with TRBJ1-6; TRBD1 agrees at 12 bases. Germline V gives CDR1 MNHNS, CDR2 SASEGT. The length of the CDR3 is 18 residues. Germline trimming cut 1 base from V and 7 bases from J; bases unmatched to any gene: 8.

The J gene is TRBJ1-2, the V gene TRBV2; D remains unclear. CDR1 is SNHLY and CDR2 is FYNNEI in the germline V gene. The CDR3 has 13 residues. V lost 9 bases and J 5 bases, leaving 16 bases between the germline ends. The CDR3 loop reads CASSRGPMYGYTF. The CDR3 DNA sequence: TGTGCCAGTTCCCGGGGTCCTATGTATGGCTACACCTTC. The entire variable domain, with the rest obtained from reference TRBV2 and TRBJ1-2, is as follows: EPEVTQTPSHQVTQMGQEVILRCVPISNHLYFYWYRQILGQKVEFLVSFYNNEISEKSEIFDDQFSVERPDGSNFTLKIRSTKLEDSAMYFCASSRGPMYGYTFGSGTRLTVV.

The chain uses TRBV27 and TRBJ2-5; 9 bases line up with TRBD2. The germline gives CDR1 MNHEY, CDR2 SMNVEV (reference sequence). V trimming: 3 bases; J trimming: 5 bases; junction bases outside the gene matches: 13. This CDR3 is built from 17 residues. As DNA, the CDR3 is TGTGCCAGCAGTTTGGTACTCGCGGGGGGGCTCGCGGAGACCCAGTACTTC. Protein product: CASSLVLAGGLAETQYF.

This clone showed up just once. The chain is built from TRBV11-1 and TRBJ2-7; no definite D call. This CDR3 has 15 amino acids. V was cut by 5 bases and J by 4 bases, with 18 bases left in between. CDR1 and CDR2 from the germline V gene are SGHAT and FQDESV (reference sequence). The CDR3 DNA is TGTGCCAGCAGCCCTACGTCGACCAATTCTTACGAGCAGTACTTC. Translation: CASSPTSTNSYEQYF.

The rearrangement uses TRBV10-3 and TRBJ2-7, with D possibly TRBD1 on 6 matching bases. The CDR3 sequence is 13 residues long. Germline CDR1 ENHRY, CDR2 SYGVKD. Trimming took off 10 bases at V and 4 bases at J, with 17 bases between the two ends. The DNA for the CDR3 is TGTGCCAGCAGCTACGGGGACAAGTACGAGCAGTACTTC. This codes for CASSYGDKYEQYF.

The genes are TRBV2 and TRBJ2-7; either TRBD1 or TRBD2 may fit D (5 bases each). The V and J ends lost 6 bases and 6 bases respectively, with 21 bases between them. This CDR3 spans 15 amino acids. Germline values: CDR1 SNHLY, CDR2 FYNNEI. Here the CDR3 reads CASRGELLDPGEQYF. The CDR3 DNA follows: TGTGCCAGCAGGGGGGAGTTACTAGACCCTGGCGAGCAGTACTTC.

The rearrangement uses TRBV28 and TRBJ1-1, with 10 bases that match TRBD1. The J segment lost 0 bases and the V segment lost 10 bases, leaving 5 bases of the junction unmatched. The CDR3 is 14 residues long. Germline values: CDR1 MDHEN, CDR2 SYDVKM. CDR3 coding DNA: TGTGCCACCTCGGGACAGGGGCTGAACACTGAAGCTTTCTTT. This translates into CATSGQGLNTEAFF.

A single count supports this clone. The V gene is TRBV4-1, the J gene TRBJ2-1, with 10 positions matching TRBD1. Germline-derived CDR1 and CDR2 are MGHRA and YSYEKL. Trimming cost V 0 bases and J 2 bases; bases outside gene matches: 7. The CDR3 is 18 amino acids. The CDR3 DNA reads as TGCGCCAGCAGCCAAGAAGTGAGACAGGGGGCCCCCTACAATGAGCAGTTCTTC. Amino acids: CASSQEVRQGAPYNEQFF.

The J gene is TRBJ1-1, the V gene TRBV27; no definite D call. CDR1 MNHEY and CDR2 SMNVEV come from the germline V gene (reference sequence). CDR3 length equals 14 residues. Trimming left V 6 bases short and J 0 bases short, with 11 bases between. The CDR3 here is CASSSTTLNTEAFF. CDR3 sequence (DNA): TGTGCCAGCAGCTCCACGACACTGAACACTGAAGCTTTCTTT.

This chain joins TRBV5-4 and TRBJ2-1; D perhaps matches TRBD2 (6 bases). Germline assignment: CDR1 SGHNT and CDR2 YYREEE (reference sequence). This CDR3 has 11 amino acids. V was cut by 4 bases and J by 15 bases, with 14 bases left in between. Here the CDR3 DNA reads TGTGCCAGCAGCCCCGGGACTGGGTCGTTCTTC. It yields the protein CASSPGTGSFF.

The chain uses TRBV27 and TRBJ2-2; D call uncertain. V was pared by 2 bases and J by 2 bases, with 6 bases between. The CDR3 consists of 14 residues. Germline V lookup: CDR1 MNHEY, CDR2 SMNVEV (reference sequence). This CDR3 reads CASSLAYNTGELFF. CDR3 nucleotide sequence: TGTGCCAGCAGTTTAGCGTACAACACCGGGGAGCTGTTTTTT.

The rearrangement joins TRBV7-2 to TRBJ2-7; 9 bases are a match to TRBD2. The CDR3 covers 15 residues. CDR1 and CDR2 (germline): SGHTA, FQGNSA. The junction had 7 bases not matched to a gene; V was cut back by 3 bases and J by 4 bases. Here the CDR3 reads CASSLISGRGYEQYF. In nucleotides, the CDR3 is TGTGCCAGCAGCTTGATTAGCGGGAGAGGGTACGAGCAGTACTTC.

The chain carries TRBV30 and TRBJ2-1; possibly TRBD2 for D (6 bases). This CDR3 has 15 amino acids. Trimming pared 1 base from V and 0 bases from J, leaving 10 bases between. The germline V gene has CDR1 GTSNPN and CDR2 SVGIG (reference sequence). In DNA form, the CDR3 reads TGTGCCTGGAGTGACGGGGGAGACTCCTACAATGAGCAGTTCTTC. Translation gives CAWSDGGDSYNEQFF.

This clone has only one observation. The chain carries TRBV4-1 and TRBJ2-3, with 15 nucleotides matching TRBD2. Per the germline V gene, CDR1 is MGHRA and CDR2 is YSYEKL. This CDR3 has 15 residues. The V and J ends lost 6 bases and 6 bases, in that order; junction bases with no gene match: 4. The CDR3 here is CASSRTSGGADTQYF. CDR3 in DNA: TGCGCCAGCAGTCGGACTAGCGGGGGGGCGGATACGCAGTATTTT.